The 18 T cell receptor beta chains reported below all come from one sample, sequenced in a study of blood T cell repertoires in COVID-19. TCRdb's copy holds only in-frame clones and misses some; the assay was immunoSEQ multiplex PCR. Of 200,000 to 300,000 clones listed, about 88% are singletons. Sequencing input: peripheral blood. Receptors originate from a man in his fifties or sixties who had recovered from COVID-19.

The chain recombines TRBV18 with TRBJ1-3; D uncertain. This CDR3 spans 14 amino acids. Germline V CDR1 and CDR2: KGHSH, LQKENI. Trimming took 3 bases from V and 2 from J, leaving 8 bases between them. CDR3 bases: TGTGCCAGCTCACCCCCCGGGACTGGAAACACCATATATTTT. As protein: CASSPPGTGNTIYF.

The rearrangement uses TRBV15 and TRBJ2-7, with TRBD1 as a possible D gene (6 bases). The CDR3 has 18 amino acids. Per the germline V gene, CDR1 is LNHNV and CDR2 is YYDKDF (reference sequence). V lost 4 bases to trimming and J lost 3 bases, with 25 bases between them. The CDR3 reads CATSTQPAEQGRVYEQYF. The CDR3 DNA reads as TGTGCCACCAGCACTCAACCAGCGGAACAGGGTAGGGTCTACGAGCAGTACTTC.

This chain connects TRBV12-3 or TRBV12-4 to TRBJ1-1; possible D gene TRBD1, 5 bases. The CDR3 is 12 amino acids. V was clipped by 9 bases and J by 5 bases, with 13 bases between them. This CDR3 is CASDSPGTEAFF. The CDR3, as DNA: TGTGCCAGTGACAGCCCAGGTACTGAAGCTTTCTTT.

This chain links TRBV3-1 (or the pseudogene TRBV3-2) with TRBJ1-1; 8 nucleotides line up with TRBD1. V lost 2 bases and J lost 2; bases outside the gene matches: 10. Germline V gene data show CDR1 as LGHDT and CDR2 as YNNKEL (reference sequence). The CDR3 consists of 17 residues. The CDR3 region is CASSQNIKTGVNTEAFF. Here the CDR3 DNA reads TGTGCCAGCAGCCAAAATATTAAGACAGGGGTTAACACTGAAGCTTTCTTT.

The chain is built from TRBV6-2 or TRBV6-3 and TRBJ2-5, with D maybe TRBD2 (7 bases). This CDR3 spans 18 amino acids. Trimming removed 1 base at V and 3 bases at J, with 21 bases between. Per the germline V gene, CDR1 is MNHEY and CDR2 is SVGEGT. The CDR3 bases are TGTGCCAGCAGTTACTTGGGGGCCGGGACTAAAGGAGAAGAGACCCAGTACTTC. It translates to CASSYLGAGTKGEETQYF.

This chain joins TRBV7-3 and TRBJ2-3, with 7 bases that match TRBD2. CDR3 length equals 16 residues. The germline gives CDR1 SGHTA, CDR2 FQGTGA. The V segment lost 4 bases and the J segment 2 bases; nucleotides outside the gene matches: 9. CDR3 in DNA: TGTGCCAGCAGCTCCGTTCTCCGGGGGGTCACAGATACGCAGTATTTT. It encodes CASSSVLRGVTDTQYF.

The chain has TRBV7-3 and TRBJ2-2; 10 nucleotides agree with TRBD1. With 4 bases clipped from V and 5 bases from J, the junction kept 1 base outside the gene matches. This CDR3 spans 14 amino acids. Germline CDR1 reads SGHTA; CDR2 reads FQGTGA. CDR3 loop: CASSSGQGTGELFF. CDR3 coding DNA: TGTGCCAGCAGCTCGGGACAGGGGACCGGGGAGCTGTTTTTT. The whole variable domain, filled in from reference TRBV7-3 and TRBJ2-2, reads GAGVSQTPSNKVTEKGKYVELRCDPISGHTALYWYRQSLGQGPEFLIYFQGTGAADDSGLPNDRFFAVRPEGSVSTLKIQRTERGDSAVYLCASSSGQGTGELFFGEGSRLTVL.

This chain uses TRBV6-2 or TRBV6-3 with TRBJ1-2, with 10 bases matching TRBD1. CDR1 is MNHEY and CDR2 is SVGEGT in the germline V gene. V dropped 6 bases and J dropped 2; count of bases not matched to a gene: 6. CDR3 length equals 15 residues. Here the CDR3 reads CASSRTGGINYGYTF. The CDR3 DNA reads TGTGCCAGCAGCCGGACAGGGGGAATAAACTATGGCTACACCTTC.

The J gene is TRBJ2-1, the V gene TRBV15, with TRBD1 matching 7 bases. This CDR3 has 17 amino acids. Germline assignment: CDR1 LNHNV and CDR2 YYDKDF (reference sequence). V shed 1 base and J 1 base; nucleotides not matched to a gene: 7. The CDR3 sequence is CATSRGPQTGSYNEQFF. The CDR3 nucleotides are TGTGCCACCAGCAGAGGCCCCCAGACAGGGTCCTACAATGAGCAGTTCTTC. Full variable domain (rest looked up from reference TRBV15 and TRBJ2-1): DAMVIQNPRYQVTQFGKPVTLSCSQTLNHNVMYWYQQKSSQAPKLLFHYYDKDFNNEADTPDNFQSRRPNTSFCFLDIRSPGLGDTAMYLCATSRGPQTGSYNEQFFGPGTRLTVL.

The chain employs TRBV3-1 (or the pseudogene TRBV3-2) and TRBJ1-2, with D unresolved. The CDR3 totals 13 residues. Germline values: CDR1 LGHDT, CDR2 YNNKEL (reference sequence). V lost 4 bases, J lost 4 bases, and 10 bases lay in between. This chain's CDR3 is CASSPTGIYGYTF. CDR3 in DNA: TGTGCCAGCAGCCCAACGGGGATCTATGGCTACACCTTC.

The rearrangement uses TRBV2 and TRBJ2-3; 10 bases agree with TRBD2. This CDR3 is 20 amino acids long. With V trimmed by 7 bases and J by 0 bases, 19 bases remained unmatched. Germline V gene data show CDR1 as SNHLY and CDR2 as FYNNEI. This CDR3 reads CASTLRFGGLAVTSTDTQYF. DNA for the CDR3: TGTGCCAGCACCCTAAGGTTCGGAGGACTAGCGGTTACTAGCACAGATACGCAGTATTTT.

This chain uses TRBV27 with TRBJ1-2, with 8 bases lining up with TRBD1. CDR1 and CDR2 from the germline V gene are MNHEY and SMNVEV (reference sequence). This CDR3 is 13 amino acids long. V gave up 2 bases and J gave up 8 bases; unmatched junction bases: 4. CDR3 sequence: CASSLGQGGGYTF. In nucleotides, the CDR3 is TGTGCCAGCAGTTTAGGACAGGGTGGAGGCTACACCTTC.

The chain links TRBV13 to TRBJ1-3; 8 bases match TRBD1. CDR1 and CDR2 (germline): PRHDT, FYEKMQ (reference sequence). Germline trimming cut 5 bases from V and 4 bases from J; bases unmatched to any gene: 10. The CDR3 contains 16 residues. CDR3 sequence reads: CASSNTQGAIGNTIYF. The CDR3 bases are TGTGCCAGCAGCAATACTCAGGGGGCTATAGGAAACACCATATATTTT.

The table lists this clone with a count of one. The rearrangement links TRBV18 to TRBJ1-1; the D gene is possibly TRBD1 (6 bases). Per the germline V gene, CDR1 is KGHSH and CDR2 is LQKENI. The CDR3 covers 14 residues. Trimming stripped 4 bases from V and 5 bases from J, with 14 bases between. The CDR3 reads CASSQLPDRTEAFF. CDR3 sequence (DNA): TGTGCCAGCTCACAACTTCCTGACAGGACTGAAGCTTTCTTT.

V is TRBV10-2 and J is TRBJ1-5; D remains unclear. From germline, CDR1 is WSHSY and CDR2 SAAADI. Trimming removed 2 bases at V and 7 bases at J, with 9 bases between. The CDR3 consists of 13 residues. The CDR3 nucleotides read TGCGCCAGCAGTGAGGGAGGATCCCAGCCCCAGCATTTT. Its protein product is CASSEGGSQPQHF.

This chain connects TRBV19 to TRBJ1-6; 8 nucleotides match TRBD1. The germline gives CDR1 LNHDA, CDR2 SQIVND (reference sequence). The CDR3 spans 14 residues. With 3 bases clipped from V and 9 bases from J, the junction kept 4 bases outside the gene matches. CDR3 sequence (DNA): TGTGCCAGTAGTATGGGACAGGCCGGTTCACCCCTCCACTTT. Protein: CASSMGQAGSPLHF.

The count of this clone is one. The chain carries TRBV11-2 and TRBJ2-3, with a tentative D call TRBD2 (6 bases). The V end lost 5 bases, the J end lost 4 bases, and 10 bases lay between the germline ends. Germline loops: CDR1 SGHAT, CDR2 FQNNGV. The CDR3 has 13 amino acids. In DNA form, the CDR3 reads TGTGCCAGCAGCCCAGCGGGCCCAGATACGCAGTATTTT. Protein: CASSPAGPDTQYF.

The V call is TRBV3-1 (or the pseudogene TRBV3-2), the J call TRBJ2-7; weak D call: TRBD2 (5 bases). V lost 2 bases and J 0 bases, leaving 14 bases between the germline ends. The CDR3 is 16 amino acids. CDR1 is LGHDT and CDR2 is YNNKEL in the germline V gene (reference sequence). The CDR3 region is CASSQLASESSYEQYF. In DNA form, the CDR3 reads TGTGCCAGCAGCCAATTAGCGTCAGAAAGCTCCTACGAGCAGTACTTC.